A single TCR beta chain is shown here with its context. Its antigen is currently unknown. This record belongs to a study of type 1 regulatory T cells. Study information: T-allo10 is an in vitro-generated, Tr1-enriched CD4 T cell product specific for alloantigen. Study-wide results and caveats: Tr1 cells had a more restricted TCR repertoire than non-Tr1 cells.

TCRdb itself ran the reads through MiXCR, one entry per CDR3 protein. The sample has about 69,000 distinct CDR3 sequences, 20% to 25% seen once. Per the germline V gene, CDR1 is SGHRS and CDR2 is YFSETQ. The length of the CDR3 is 16 residues. V was cut by 1 base and J by 5 bases, with 16 bases left in between. The rearrangement joins TRBV5-1 to TRBJ2-4; maybe TRBD2 (6 bases). This receptor was obtained from a human donor in good health. The sequencing input was cultured type 1 regulatory T (Tr1) cells, either the whole culture or a sorted fraction (not recorded which). The CDR3 loop reads CASSLRPGGNENIQYF. CDR3 nucleotides: TGCGCCAGCAGCTTGCGTCCTGGCGGGAATGAAAACATTCAGTACTTC. Supplemented by reference TRBV5-1 and TRBJ2-4, the full variable domain reads KAGVTQTPRYLIKTRGQQVTLSCSPISGHRSVSWYQQTPGQGLQFLFEYFSETQRNKGNFPGRFSGRQFSNSRSEMNVSTLELGDSALYLCASSLRPGGNENIQYFGAGTRLSVL.